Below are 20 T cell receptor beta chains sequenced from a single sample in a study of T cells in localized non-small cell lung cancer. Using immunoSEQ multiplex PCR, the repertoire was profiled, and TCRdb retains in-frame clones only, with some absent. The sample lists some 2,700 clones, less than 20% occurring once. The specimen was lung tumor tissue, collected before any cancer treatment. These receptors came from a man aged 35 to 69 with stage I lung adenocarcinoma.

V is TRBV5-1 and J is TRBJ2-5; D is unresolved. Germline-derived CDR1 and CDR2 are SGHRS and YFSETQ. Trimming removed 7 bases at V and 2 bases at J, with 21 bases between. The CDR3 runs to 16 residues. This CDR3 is CASRVAWALGQETQYF. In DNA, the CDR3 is TGCGCCAGCCGAGTCGCCTGGGCCCTGGGGCAAGAGACCCAGTACTTC.

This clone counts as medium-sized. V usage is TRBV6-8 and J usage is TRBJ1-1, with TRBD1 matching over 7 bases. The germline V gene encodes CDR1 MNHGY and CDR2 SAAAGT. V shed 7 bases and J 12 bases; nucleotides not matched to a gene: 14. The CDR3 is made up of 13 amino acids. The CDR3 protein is CASTPGQHFCPFF. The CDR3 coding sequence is TGTGCCAGCACCCCGGGACAGCACTTTTGTCCTTTCTTT.

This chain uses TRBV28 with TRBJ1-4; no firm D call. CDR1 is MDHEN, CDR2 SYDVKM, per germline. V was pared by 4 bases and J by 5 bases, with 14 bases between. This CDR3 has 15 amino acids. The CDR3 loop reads CASSSPGRANEKLFF. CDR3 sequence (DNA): TGTGCCAGCAGTTCGCCCGGACGGGCGAATGAAAAACTGTTTTTT.

CDR3 sequence reads: CAIQKNSNQPQHF. The CDR3 region has the DNA TGTGCCATCCAGAAAAATAGCAATCAGCCCCAGCATTTT. The V gene is TRBV6-8, the J gene TRBJ1-5, with unresolved D. The CDR3 length is 13 residues. V shed 10 bases and J shed 0 bases, with 10 bases lying between them. Per the germline V gene, CDR1 is MNHGY and CDR2 is SAAAGT.

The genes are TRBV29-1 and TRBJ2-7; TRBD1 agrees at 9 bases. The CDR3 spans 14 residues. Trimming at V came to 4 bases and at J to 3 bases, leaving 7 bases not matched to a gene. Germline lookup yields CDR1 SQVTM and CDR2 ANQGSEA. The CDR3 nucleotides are TGCAGCGTTGTAGGCGGACAGGGGTACTACGAGCAGTACTTC. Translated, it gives CSVVGGQGYYEQYF.

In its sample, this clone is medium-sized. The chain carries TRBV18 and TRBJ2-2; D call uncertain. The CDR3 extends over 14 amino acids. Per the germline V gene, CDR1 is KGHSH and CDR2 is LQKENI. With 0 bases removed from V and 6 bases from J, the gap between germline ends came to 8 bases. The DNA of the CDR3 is TGTGCCAGCTCACCACCGAAGCCGGCCGGGGAGCTGTTTTTT. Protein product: CASSPPKPAGELFF.

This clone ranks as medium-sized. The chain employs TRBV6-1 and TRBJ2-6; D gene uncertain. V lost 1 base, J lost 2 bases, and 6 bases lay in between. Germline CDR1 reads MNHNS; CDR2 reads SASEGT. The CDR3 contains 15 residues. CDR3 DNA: TGTGCCAGCAGTGAAGGGACCGCTGGGGCCAACGTCCTGACTTTC. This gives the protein CASSEGTAGANVLTF.

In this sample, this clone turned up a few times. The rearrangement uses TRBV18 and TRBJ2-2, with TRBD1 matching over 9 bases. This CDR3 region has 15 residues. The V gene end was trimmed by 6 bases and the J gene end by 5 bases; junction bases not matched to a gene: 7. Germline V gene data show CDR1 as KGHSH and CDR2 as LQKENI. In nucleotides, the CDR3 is TGTGCCAGCTCGACCGGGACAGGGTCAACCGGGGAGCTGTTTTTT. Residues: CASSTGTGSTGELFF. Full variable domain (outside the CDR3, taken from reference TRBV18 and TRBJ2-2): NAGVMQNPRHLVRRRGQEARLRCSPMKGHSHVYWYRQLPEEGLKFMVYLQKENIIDESGMPKERFSAEFPKEGPSILRIQQVVRGDSAAYFCASSTGTGSTGELFFGEGSRLTVL.

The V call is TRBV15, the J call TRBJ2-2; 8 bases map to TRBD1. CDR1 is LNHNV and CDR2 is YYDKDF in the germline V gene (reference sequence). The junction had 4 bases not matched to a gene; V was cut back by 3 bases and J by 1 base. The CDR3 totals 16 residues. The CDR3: CATSRETGGNTGELFF. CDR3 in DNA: TGTGCCACCAGCAGGGAAACAGGGGGGAACACCGGGGAGCTGTTTTTT.

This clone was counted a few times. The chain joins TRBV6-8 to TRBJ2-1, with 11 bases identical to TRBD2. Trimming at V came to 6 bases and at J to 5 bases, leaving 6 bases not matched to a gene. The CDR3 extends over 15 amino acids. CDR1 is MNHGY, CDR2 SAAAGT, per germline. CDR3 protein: CASSRGTSGDNEQFF. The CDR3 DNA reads TGTGCCAGCAGCCGTGGGACTAGCGGCGACAATGAGCAGTTCTTC.

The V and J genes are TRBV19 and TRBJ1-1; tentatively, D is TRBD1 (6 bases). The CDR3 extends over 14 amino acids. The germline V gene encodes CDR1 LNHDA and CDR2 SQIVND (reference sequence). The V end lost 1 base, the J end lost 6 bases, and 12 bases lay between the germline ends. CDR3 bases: TGTGCCAGTAGTATAGCCAAACAGGGAGCTGAAGCTTTCTTT. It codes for CASSIAKQGAEAFF.

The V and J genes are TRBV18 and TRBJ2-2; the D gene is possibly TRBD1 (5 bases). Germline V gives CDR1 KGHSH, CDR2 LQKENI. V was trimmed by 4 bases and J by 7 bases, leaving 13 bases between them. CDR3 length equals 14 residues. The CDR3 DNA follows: TGTGCCAGCTCACAGGGGCTGGACCTCGGGGAGCTGTTTTTT. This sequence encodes CASSQGLDLGELFF. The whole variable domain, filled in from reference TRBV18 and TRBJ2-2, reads NAGVMQNPRHLVRRRGQEARLRCSPMKGHSHVYWYRQLPEEGLKFMVYLQKENIIDESGMPKERFSAEFPKEGPSILRIQQVVRGDSAAYFCASSQGLDLGELFFGEGSRLTVL.

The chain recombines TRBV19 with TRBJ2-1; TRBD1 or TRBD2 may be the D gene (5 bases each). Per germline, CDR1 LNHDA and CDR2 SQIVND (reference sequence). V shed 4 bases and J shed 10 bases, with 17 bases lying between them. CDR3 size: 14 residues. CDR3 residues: CASSNAAGGKEQFF. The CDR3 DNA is TGTGCCAGTAGTAACGCGGCTGGGGGTAAAGAGCAGTTCTTC.

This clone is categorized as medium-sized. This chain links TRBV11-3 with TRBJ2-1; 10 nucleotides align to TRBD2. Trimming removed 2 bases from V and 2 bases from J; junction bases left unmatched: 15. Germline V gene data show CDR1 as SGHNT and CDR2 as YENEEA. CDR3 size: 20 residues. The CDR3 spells CASSLYGLAVTEITYNEQFF. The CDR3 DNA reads TGTGCCAGCAGCTTATACGGACTAGCGGTAACTGAGATCACCTACAATGAGCAGTTCTTC. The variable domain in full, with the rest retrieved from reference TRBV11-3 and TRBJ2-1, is EAGVVQSPRYKIIEKKQPVAFWCNPISGHNTLYWYLQNLGQGPELLIRYENEEAVDDSQLPKDRFSAERLKGVDSTLKIQPAELGDSAVYLCASSLYGLAVTEITYNEQFFGPGTRLTVL.

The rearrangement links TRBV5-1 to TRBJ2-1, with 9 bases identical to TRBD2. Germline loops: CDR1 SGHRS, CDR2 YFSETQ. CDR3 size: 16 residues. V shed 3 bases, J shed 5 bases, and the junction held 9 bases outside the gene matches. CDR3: CASSWGALAGNNEQFF. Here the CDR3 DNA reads TGCGCCAGCAGCTGGGGGGCGCTAGCGGGAAACAATGAGCAGTTCTTC.

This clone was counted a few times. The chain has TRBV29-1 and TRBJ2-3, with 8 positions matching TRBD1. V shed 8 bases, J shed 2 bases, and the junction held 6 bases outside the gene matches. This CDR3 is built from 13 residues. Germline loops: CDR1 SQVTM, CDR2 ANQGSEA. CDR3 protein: CSLTGVPTDTQYF. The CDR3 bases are TGCAGCCTGACAGGGGTCCCCACAGATACGCAGTATTTT.

The chain's CDR3 is CASRKDRGQLTNEKLFF. The DNA for the CDR3 is TGTGCCAGCAGGAAGGACAGGGGGCAACTAACTAATGAAAAACTGTTTTTT. The rearrangement uses TRBV11-3 and TRBJ1-4, with 11 bases lining up with TRBD1. The V segment lost 6 bases and the J segment 1 base; nucleotides outside the gene matches: 7. CDR3 length: 17 amino acids. CDR1 and CDR2 from the germline V gene are SGHNT and YENEEA.

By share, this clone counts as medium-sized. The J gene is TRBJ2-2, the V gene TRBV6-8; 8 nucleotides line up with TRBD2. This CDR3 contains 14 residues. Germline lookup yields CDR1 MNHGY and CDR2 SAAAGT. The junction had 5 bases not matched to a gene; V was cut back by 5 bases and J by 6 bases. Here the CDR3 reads CASSTAGEAGELFF. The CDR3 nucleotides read TGTGCCAGCAGTACAGCGGGAGAAGCCGGGGAGCTGTTTTTT.

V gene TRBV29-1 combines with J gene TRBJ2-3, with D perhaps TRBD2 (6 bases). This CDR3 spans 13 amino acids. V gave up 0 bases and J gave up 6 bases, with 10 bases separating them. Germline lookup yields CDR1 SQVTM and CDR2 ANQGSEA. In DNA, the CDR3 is TGCAGCGTTGAAGACGCGGCGGGGGATACGCAGTATTTT. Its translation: CSVEDAAGDTQYF.

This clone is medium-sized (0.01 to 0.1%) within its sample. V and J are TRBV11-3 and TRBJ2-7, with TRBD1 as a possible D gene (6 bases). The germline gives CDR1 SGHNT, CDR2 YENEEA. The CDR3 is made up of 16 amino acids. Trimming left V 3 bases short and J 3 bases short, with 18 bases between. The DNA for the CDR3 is TGTGCCAGCAGCTTGTTGTTTGGGCAGGGGAGCTACGAGCAGTACTTC. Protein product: CASSLLFGQGSYEQYF.